This T cell receptor (beta chain) was observed in a study of T cell repertoires in cytomegalovirus infection. Study-wide context: Public TCR beta signatures marked donors with CMV infection and the matching HLA.

Study-level points and caveats: The ex vivo response was dominated by HLA-C-restricted CMV-specific TCR beta clonotypes. Identification of carriers of CMV plus the relevant HLA was performed using cumulative public TCR beta family frequency.

This clonotype was counted between two and nine times. The target antigen is unknown. TCRdb itself ran the reads through MiXCR, one entry per CDR3 protein. The sample carries about 400,000 distinct CDR3 sequences, 15% to 20% recorded once. The TCR was taken from a human donor in good health (CMV status not recorded). Some clones in this sample may be carry-over from other donors' samples. The specimen was PBMCs.

The DNA for the CDR3 is TGTGCCAGCTCACCAAGGGACAGGATAAACTCTGGAAACACCATATATTTT. This encodes CASSPRDRINSGNTIYF. This sequence joins TRBV18 and TRBJ1-3; 8 bases agree with TRBD1. The junction had 6 bases not matched to a gene; V was cut back by 2 bases and J by 0 bases. Germline CDR1 is KGHSH and CDR2 is LQKENI. The CDR3 loop spans 17 amino acids.